This T cell receptor (beta chain) was retrieved from a study of blood T cells in healthy people across ages. Next came a second PCR, run for roughly 6 to 11 cycles, which used a sample-barcoded 5' primer along with a J-beta primer mix. TCRdb recomputed calls from the 5' RACE reads with MiXCR, one row per CDR3 protein. Here the sample spans roughly 1.7 million distinct CDR3 sequences, about 35% being singletons. Per sample, no less than 6 micrograms of total RNA were extracted. As regards this clonotype: Antigen unknown.

Findings and caveats of the study: Diversity estimates from one million T cells were considered underestimates. Per million T cells, the diversity of TCR beta decreased roughly linearly as age advanced.

Germline-derived CDR1 and CDR2 are MNHEY and SMNVEV (reference sequence). This CDR3 has 16 residues. The trim removed 2 bases at V and 3 bases at J, leaving 2 bases unmatched. The sequenced material came from blood. This clonotype was obtained from a woman under 40 in good health. V and J are TRBV27 and TRBJ2-2, with 11 bases that match TRBD2. The CDR3 coding sequence is TGTGCCAGCAGTTTAAGGGGACTAGCGGACACCGGGGAGCTGTTTTTT. Its protein is CASSLRGLADTGELFF.